The entry below describes one T cell receptor beta chain. Germline CDR1 MNHEY, CDR2 SVGAGI. V shed 6 bases and J shed 8 bases, with 22 bases lying between them. The CDR3 has 15 amino acids. This sample is drawn from a study of blood T cell repertoires in COVID-19. Study members were between about 18 and 95 years old and lived in 20 to 30 US regions. The method was immunoSEQ multiplex PCR; TCRdb's version includes in-frame clones alone and lacks a portion of them. The table shows fewer than 450,000 clones, with roughly 88% occurring only once. The receptor was derived from a man younger than 35 who had recovered from COVID-19. The J gene is TRBJ1-2, the V gene TRBV6-5; TRBD1 might be the D (6 bases). The sample was PBMCs or T cells enriched from blood (not recorded which). CDR3 amino acids: CASSSEIATGRGYTF. The CDR3 coding sequence is TGTGCCAGCAGCTCAGAGATCGCGACAGGTCGGGGCTACACCTTC.